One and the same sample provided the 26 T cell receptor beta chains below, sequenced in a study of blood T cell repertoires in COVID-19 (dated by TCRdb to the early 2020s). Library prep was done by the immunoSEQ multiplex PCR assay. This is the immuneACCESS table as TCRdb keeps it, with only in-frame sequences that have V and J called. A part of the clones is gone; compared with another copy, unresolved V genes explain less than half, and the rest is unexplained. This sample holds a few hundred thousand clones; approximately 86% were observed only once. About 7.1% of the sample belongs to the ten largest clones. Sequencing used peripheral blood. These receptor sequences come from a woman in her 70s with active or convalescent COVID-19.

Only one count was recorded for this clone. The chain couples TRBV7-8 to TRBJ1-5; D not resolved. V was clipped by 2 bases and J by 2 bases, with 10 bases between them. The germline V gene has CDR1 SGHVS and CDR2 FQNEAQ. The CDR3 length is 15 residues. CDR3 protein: CASSLQVWGNQPQHF. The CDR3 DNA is TGTGCCAGCAGCTTACAGGTTTGGGGCAATCAGCCCCAGCATTTT.

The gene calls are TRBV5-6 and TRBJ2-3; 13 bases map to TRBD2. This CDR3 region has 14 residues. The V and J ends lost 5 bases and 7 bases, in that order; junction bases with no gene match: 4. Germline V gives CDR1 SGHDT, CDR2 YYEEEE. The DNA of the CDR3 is TGTGCCAGCAGGGGACTAGCGGGACCCTATACGCAGTATTTT. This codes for CASRGLAGPYTQYF.

As DNA, the CDR3 is TGTGCCAGCTCACCAGACAGAGTCGCTGAAGCTTTCTTT. Translating it yields CASSPDRVAEAFF. The chain combines TRBV18 with TRBJ1-1; TRBD1 might be the D (5 bases). The V gene's germline CDR1 is KGHSH and CDR2 LQKENI. The CDR3 consists of 13 residues. The V end lost 2 bases, the J end lost 6 bases, and 10 bases lay between the germline ends.

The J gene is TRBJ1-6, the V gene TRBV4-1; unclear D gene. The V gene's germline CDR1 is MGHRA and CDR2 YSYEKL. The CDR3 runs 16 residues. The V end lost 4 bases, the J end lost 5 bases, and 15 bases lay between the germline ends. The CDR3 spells CASSPPGLMDNSPLHF. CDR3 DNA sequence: TGCGCCAGCAGCCCGCCTGGACTGATGGATAATTCACCCCTCCACTTT.

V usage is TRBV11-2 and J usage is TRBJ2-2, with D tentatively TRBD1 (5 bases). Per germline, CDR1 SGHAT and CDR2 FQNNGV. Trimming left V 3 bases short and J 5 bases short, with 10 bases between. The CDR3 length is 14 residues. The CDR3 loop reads CASSFQGRTGELFF. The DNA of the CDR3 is TGTGCCAGCAGCTTTCAGGGAAGGACCGGGGAGCTGTTTTTT.

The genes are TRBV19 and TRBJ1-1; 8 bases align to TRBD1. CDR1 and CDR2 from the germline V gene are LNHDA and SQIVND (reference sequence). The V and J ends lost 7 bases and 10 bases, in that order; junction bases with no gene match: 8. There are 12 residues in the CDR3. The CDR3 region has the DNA TGTGCCAGTACCACCGGACAGGGAGGAGCTTTCTTT. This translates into CASTTGQGGAFF.

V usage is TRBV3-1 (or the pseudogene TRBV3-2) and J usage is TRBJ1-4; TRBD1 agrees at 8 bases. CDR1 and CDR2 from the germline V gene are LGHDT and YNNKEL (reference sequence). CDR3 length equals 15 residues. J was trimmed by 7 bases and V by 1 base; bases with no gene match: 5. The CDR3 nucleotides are TGTGCCAGCAGCCAAGGATGGCAGGGGGCTGAAAAACTGTTTTTT. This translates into CASSQGWQGAEKLFF.

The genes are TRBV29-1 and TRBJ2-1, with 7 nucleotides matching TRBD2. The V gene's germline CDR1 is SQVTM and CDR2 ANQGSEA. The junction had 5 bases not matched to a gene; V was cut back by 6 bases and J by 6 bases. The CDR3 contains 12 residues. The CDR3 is CSVERGPNEQFF. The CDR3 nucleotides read TGCAGCGTGGAGCGGGGACCCAATGAGCAGTTCTTC.

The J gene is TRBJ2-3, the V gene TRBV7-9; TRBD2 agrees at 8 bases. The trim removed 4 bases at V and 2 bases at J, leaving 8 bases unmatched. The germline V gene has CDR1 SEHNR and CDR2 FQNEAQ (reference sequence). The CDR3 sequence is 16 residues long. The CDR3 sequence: CASSYKRGRNTDTQYF. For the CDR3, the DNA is TGTGCCAGCAGCTATAAGCGGGGGCGGAACACAGATACGCAGTATTTT.

CDR3 loop: CAASNGGAIVNEQFF. CDR3 nucleotides: TGTGCCGCTTCAAACGGGGGGGCAATAGTGAATGAGCAGTTCTTC. V usage is TRBV10-3 and J usage is TRBJ2-1; the match to TRBD2 covers 8 bases. J was trimmed by 7 bases and V by 11 bases; bases with no gene match: 16. Germline V CDR1 and CDR2: ENHRY, SYGVKD. This CDR3 contains 15 residues.

CDR3 nucleotides: TGTGCCAGCAGCATTAGCGGGGGGGCTAAACAAGAGACCCAGTACTTC. It is translated as CASSISGGAKQETQYF. The chain carries TRBV7-8 and TRBJ2-5, with 11 nucleotides matching TRBD2. The V gene end was trimmed by 5 bases and the J gene end by 2 bases; junction bases not matched to a gene: 7. The CDR3 runs to 16 residues. From germline, CDR1 is SGHVS and CDR2 FQNEAQ.

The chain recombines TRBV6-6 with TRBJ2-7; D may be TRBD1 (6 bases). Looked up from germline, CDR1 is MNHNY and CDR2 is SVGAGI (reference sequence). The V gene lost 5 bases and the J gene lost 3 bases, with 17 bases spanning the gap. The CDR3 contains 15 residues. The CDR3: CASSPVRTVVYEQYF. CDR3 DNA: TGTGCCAGCAGTCCGGTGAGGACAGTCGTCTACGAGCAGTACTTC.

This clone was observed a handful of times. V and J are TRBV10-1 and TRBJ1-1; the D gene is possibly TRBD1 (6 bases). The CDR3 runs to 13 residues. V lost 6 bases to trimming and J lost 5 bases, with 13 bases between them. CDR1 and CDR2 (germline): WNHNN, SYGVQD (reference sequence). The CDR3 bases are TGCGCCAGCAGCCAGGGGACAATAACTGAAGCTTTCTTT. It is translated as CASSQGTITEAFF.

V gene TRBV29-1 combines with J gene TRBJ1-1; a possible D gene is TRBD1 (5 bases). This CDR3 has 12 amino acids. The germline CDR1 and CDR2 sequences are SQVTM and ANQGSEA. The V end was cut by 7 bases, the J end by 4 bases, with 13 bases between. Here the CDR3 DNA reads TGCAGCGCCCGGGTGGGGGGCACTGAAGCTTTCTTT. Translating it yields CSARVGGTEAFF.

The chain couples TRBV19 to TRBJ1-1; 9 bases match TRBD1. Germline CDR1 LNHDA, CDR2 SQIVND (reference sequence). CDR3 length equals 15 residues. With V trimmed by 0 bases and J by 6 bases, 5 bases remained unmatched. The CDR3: CASSIEGTGRAEAFF. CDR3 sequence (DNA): TGTGCCAGTAGTATAGAGGGGACAGGGCGCGCTGAAGCTTTCTTT.

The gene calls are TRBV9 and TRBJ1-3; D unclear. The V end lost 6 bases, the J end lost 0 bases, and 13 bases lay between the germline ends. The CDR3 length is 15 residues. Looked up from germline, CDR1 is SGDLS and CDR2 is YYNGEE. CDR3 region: CASKTGASSGNTIYF. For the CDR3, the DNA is TGTGCCAGCAAAACCGGAGCGAGCTCTGGAAACACCATATATTTT.

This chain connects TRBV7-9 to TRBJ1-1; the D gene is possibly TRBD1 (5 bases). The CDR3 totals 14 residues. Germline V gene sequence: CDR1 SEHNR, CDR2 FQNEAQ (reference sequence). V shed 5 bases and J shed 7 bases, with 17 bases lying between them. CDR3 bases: TGTGCCAGCAGCCCTACAGGTTCGGGGGGTGAAGCTTTCTTT. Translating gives CASSPTGSGGEAFF. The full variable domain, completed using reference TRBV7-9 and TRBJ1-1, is DTGVSQNPRHKITKRGQNVTFRCDPISEHNRLYWYRQTLGQGPEFLTYFQNEAQLEKSRLLSDRFSAERPKGSFSTLEIQRTEQGDSAMYLCASSPTGSGGEAFFGQGTRLTVV.

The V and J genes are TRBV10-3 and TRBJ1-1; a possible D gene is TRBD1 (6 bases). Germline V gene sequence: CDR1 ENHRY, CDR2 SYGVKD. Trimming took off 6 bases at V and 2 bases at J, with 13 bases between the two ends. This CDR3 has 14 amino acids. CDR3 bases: TGTGCCATCAGCCAACAGGGAGATAACACTGAAGCTTTCTTT. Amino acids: CAISQQGDNTEAFF.

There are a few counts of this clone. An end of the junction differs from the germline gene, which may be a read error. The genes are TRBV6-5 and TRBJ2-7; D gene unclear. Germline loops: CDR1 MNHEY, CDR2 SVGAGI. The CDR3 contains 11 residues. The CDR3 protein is CADGEFYEQYF. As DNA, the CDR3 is TGCGCTGACGGAGAGTTCTACGAGCAGTACTTC.

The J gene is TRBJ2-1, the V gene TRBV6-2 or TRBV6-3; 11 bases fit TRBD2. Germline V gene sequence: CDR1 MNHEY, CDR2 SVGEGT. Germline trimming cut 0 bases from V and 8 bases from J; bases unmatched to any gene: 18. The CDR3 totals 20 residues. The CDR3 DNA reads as TGTGCCAGCAGTTACTCGTTCGTCAAAGGCGCTAGCGGGGGGTTCGATGAGCAGTTCTTC. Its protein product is CASSYSFVKGASGGFDEQFF.

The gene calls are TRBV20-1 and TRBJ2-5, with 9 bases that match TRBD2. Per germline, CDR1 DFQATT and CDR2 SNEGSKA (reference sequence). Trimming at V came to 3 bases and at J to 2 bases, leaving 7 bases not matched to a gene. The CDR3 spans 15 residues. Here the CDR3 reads CSASALAGRQETQYF. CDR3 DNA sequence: TGCAGTGCTAGTGCCCTAGCGGGAAGACAAGAGACCCAGTACTTC.

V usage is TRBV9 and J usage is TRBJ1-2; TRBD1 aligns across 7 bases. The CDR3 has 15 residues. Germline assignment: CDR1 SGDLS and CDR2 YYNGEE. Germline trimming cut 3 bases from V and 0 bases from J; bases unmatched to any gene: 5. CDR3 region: CASSAGTEANYGYTF. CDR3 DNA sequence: TGTGCCAGCAGCGCTGGGACAGAGGCTAACTATGGCTACACCTTC. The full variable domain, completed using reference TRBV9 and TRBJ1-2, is DSGVTQTPKHLITATGQRVTLRCSPRSGDLSVYWYQQSLDQGLQFLIQYYNGEERAKGNILERFSAQQFPDLHSELNLSSLELGDSALYFCASSAGTEANYGYTFGSGTRLTVV.

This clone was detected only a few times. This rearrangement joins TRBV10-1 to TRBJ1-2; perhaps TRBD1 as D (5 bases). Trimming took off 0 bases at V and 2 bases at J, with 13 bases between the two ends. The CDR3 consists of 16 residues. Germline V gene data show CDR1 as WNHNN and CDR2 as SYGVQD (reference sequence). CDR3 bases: TGCGCCAGCAGTGAGTCCATCAACAGGCCCAACTATGGCTACACCTTC. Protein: CASSESINRPNYGYTF.

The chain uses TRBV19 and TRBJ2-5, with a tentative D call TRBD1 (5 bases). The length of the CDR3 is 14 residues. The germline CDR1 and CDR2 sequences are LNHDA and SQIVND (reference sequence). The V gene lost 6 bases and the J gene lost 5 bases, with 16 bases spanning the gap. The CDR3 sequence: CASRGHRREETQYF. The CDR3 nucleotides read TGTGCCAGTAGGGGGCACAGACGCGAGGAGACCCAGTACTTC.

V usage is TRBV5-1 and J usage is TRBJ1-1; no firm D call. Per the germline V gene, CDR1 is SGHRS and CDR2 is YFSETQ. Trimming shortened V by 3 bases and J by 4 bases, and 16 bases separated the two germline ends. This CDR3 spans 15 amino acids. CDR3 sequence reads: CASSSAQQEGTEAFF. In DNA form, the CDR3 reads TGCGCCAGCAGCTCCGCGCAGCAAGAGGGCACTGAAGCTTTCTTT.

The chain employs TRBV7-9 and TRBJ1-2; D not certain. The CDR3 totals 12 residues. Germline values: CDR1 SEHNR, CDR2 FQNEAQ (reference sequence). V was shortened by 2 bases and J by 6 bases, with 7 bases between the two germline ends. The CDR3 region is CASSLQDNGYTF. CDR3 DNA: TGTGCCAGCAGCTTACAGGATAATGGCTACACCTTC.